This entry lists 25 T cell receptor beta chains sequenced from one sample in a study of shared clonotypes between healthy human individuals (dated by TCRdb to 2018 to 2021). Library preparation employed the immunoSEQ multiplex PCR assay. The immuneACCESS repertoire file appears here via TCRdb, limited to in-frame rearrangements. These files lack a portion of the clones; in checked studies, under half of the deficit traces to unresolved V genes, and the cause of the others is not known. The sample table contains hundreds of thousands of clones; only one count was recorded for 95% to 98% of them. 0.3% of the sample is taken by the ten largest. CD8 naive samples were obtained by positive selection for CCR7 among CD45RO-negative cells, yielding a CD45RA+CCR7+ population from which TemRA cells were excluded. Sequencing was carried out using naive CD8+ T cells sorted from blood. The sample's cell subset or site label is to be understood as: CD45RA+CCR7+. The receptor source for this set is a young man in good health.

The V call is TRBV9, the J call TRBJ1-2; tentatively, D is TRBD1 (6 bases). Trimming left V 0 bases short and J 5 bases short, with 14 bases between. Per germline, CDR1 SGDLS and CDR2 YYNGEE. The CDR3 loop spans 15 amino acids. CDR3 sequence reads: CASSVGGTGTYGYTF. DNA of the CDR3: TGTGCCAGCAGCGTAGGTGGTACAGGGACTTATGGCTACACCTTC.

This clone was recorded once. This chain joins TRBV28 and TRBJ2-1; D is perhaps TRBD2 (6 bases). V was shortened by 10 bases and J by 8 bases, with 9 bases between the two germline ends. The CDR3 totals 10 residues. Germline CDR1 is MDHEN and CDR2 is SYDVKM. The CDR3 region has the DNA TGTGCCACCTCTAGCGATGAGCAGTTCTTC. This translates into CATSSDEQFF.

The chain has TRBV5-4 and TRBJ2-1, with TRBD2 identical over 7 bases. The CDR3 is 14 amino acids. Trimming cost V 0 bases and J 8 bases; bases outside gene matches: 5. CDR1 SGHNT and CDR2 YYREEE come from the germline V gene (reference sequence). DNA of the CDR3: TGTGCCAGCAGCTTGGGAGGCGGGAGAGATGAGCAGTTCTTC. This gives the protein CASSLGGGRDEQFF.

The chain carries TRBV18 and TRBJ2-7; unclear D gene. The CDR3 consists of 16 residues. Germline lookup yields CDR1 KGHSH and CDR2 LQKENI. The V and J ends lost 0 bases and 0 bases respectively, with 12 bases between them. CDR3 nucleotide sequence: TGTGCCAGCTCACCACCACCCACAATGAGCTCCTACGAGCAGTACTTC. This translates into CASSPPPTMSSYEQYF.

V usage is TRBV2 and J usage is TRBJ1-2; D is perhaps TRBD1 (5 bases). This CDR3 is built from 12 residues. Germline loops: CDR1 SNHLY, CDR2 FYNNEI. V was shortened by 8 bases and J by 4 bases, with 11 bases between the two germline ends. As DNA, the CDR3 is TGTGCCAGCGGGGAGGGGCTCTATGGCTACACCTTC. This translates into CASGEGLYGYTF.

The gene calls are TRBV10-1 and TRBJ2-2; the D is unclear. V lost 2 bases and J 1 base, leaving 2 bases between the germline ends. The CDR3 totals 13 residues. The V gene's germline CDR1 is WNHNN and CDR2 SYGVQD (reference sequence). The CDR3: CASSEGNTGELFF. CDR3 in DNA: TGCGCCAGCAGTGAGGGGAACACCGGGGAGCTGTTTTTT.

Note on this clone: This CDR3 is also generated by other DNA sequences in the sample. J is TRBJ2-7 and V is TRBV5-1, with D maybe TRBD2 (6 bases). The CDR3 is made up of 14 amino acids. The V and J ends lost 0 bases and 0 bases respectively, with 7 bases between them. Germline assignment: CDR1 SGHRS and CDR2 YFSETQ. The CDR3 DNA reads TGCGCCAGCAGCTTGGCCGGGAGCTCCTACGAGCAGTACTTC. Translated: CASSLAGSSYEQYF.

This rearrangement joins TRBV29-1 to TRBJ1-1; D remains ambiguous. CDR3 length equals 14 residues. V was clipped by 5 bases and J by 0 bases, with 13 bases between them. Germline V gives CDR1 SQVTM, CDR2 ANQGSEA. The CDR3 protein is CSVRAAVMNTEAFF. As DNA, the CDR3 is TGCAGCGTTCGAGCCGCAGTGATGAACACTGAAGCTTTCTTT.

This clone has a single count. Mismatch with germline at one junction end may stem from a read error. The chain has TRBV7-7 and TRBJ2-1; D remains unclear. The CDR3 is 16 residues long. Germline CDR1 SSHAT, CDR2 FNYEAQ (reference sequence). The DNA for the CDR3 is TGTGCTAGCAGCCCTTCTTTGTCGAGTGCCTACAATGAGCAGTTCTTC. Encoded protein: CASSPSLSSAYNEQFF.

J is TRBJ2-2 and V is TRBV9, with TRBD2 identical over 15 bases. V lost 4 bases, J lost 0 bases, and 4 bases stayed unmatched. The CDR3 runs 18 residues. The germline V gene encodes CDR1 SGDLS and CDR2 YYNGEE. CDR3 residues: CASSKGTSGRPNTGELFF. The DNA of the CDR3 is TGTGCCAGCAGCAAAGGGACTAGCGGGAGGCCGAACACCGGGGAGCTGTTTTTT.

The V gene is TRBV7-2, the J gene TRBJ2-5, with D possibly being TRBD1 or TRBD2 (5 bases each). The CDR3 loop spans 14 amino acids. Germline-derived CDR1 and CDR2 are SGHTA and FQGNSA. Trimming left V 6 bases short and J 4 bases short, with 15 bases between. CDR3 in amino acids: CASSSWGNGETQYF. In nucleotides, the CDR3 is TGTGCCAGCAGTTCTTGGGGGAATGGAGAGACCCAGTACTTC.

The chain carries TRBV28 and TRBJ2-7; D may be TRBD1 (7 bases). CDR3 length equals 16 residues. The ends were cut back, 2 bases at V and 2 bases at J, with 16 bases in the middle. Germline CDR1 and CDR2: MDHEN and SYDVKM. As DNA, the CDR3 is TGTGCCAGCAGTTTAGGGGGGACAGCATTACCCTACGAGCAGTACTTC. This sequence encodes CASSLGGTALPYEQYF.

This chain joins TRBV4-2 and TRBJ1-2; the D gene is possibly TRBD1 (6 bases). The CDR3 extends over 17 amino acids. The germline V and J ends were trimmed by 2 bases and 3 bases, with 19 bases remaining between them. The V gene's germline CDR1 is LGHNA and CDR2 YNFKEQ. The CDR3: CASSQTGIETNYYGYTF. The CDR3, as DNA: TGTGCCAGCAGCCAAACAGGGATTGAAACTAACTACTATGGCTACACCTTC.

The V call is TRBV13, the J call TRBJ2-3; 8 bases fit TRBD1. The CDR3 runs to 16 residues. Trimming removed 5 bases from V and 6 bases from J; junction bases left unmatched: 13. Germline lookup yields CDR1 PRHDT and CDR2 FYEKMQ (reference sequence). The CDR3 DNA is TGTGCCAGCAGCAACCCGTCGGACAGGGAAGGGGATACGCAGTATTTT. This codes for CASSNPSDREGDTQYF.

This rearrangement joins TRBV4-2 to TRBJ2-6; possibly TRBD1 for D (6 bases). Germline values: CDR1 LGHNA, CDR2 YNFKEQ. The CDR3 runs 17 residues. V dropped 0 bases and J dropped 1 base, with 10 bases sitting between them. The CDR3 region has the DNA TGTGCCAGCAGCCAAGAAGACAGGCTTTCTGGGGCCAACGTCCTGACTTTC. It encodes CASSQEDRLSGANVLTF.

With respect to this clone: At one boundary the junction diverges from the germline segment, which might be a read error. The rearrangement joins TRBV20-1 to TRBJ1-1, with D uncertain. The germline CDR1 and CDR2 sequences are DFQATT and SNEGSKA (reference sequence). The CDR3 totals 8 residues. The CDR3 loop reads CSAAFHLW. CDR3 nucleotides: TGCAGTGCCGCCTTCCATCTATGG.

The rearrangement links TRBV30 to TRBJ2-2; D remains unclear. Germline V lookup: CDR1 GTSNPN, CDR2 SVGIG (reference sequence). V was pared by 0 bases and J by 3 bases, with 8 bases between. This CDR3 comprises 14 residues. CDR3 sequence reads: CAWSVPLYTGELFF. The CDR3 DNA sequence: TGTGCCTGGAGTGTGCCCCTCTACACCGGGGAGCTGTTTTTT.

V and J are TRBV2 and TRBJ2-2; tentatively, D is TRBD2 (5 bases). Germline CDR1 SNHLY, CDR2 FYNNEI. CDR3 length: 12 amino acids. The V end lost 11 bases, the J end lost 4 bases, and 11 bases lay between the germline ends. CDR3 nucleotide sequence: TGTGCCCGGAGAGGGTTCACCGGGGAGCTGTTTTTT. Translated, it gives CARRGFTGELFF.

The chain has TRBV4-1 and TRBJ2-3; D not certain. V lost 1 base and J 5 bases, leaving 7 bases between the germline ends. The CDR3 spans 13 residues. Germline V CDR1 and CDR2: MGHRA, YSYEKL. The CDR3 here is CASSQVGGDTQYF. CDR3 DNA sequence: TGCGCCAGCAGCCAAGTCGGTGGAGATACGCAGTATTTT.

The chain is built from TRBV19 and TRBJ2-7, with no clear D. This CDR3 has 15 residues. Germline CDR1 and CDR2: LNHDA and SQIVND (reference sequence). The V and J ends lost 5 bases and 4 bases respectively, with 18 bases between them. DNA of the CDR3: TGTGCCAGTAGTCTTGCCATGGGAACAACTTACGAGCAGTACTTC. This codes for CASSLAMGTTYEQYF. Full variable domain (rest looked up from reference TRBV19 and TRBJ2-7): DGGITQSPKYLFRKEGQNVTLSCEQNLNHDAMYWYRQDPGQGLRLIYYSQIVNDFQKGDIAEGYSVSREKKESFPLTVTSAQKNPTAFYLCASSLAMGTTYEQYFGPGTRLTVT.

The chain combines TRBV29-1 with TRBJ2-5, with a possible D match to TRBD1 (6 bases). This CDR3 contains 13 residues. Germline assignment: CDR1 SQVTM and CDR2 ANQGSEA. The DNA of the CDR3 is TGCAGTTTGTCTAGGGACAACCAAGAGACCCAGTACTTC. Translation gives CSLSRDNQETQYF.

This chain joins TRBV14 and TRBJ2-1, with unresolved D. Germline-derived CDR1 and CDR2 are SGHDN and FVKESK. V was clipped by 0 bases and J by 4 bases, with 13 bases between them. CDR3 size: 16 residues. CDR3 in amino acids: CASSQEGSGYYNEQFF. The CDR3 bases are TGTGCCAGCAGCCAAGAAGGCTCAGGCTATTACAATGAGCAGTTCTTC.

CDR3 protein: CASSPQFRGLQPQHF. The CDR3 coding sequence is TGTGCCAGCAGTCCACAATTCAGGGGGCTTCAGCCCCAGCATTTT. This chain uses TRBV27 with TRBJ1-5; 8 nucleotides line up with TRBD1. V gave up 5 bases and J gave up 6 bases; unmatched junction bases: 9. Germline lookup yields CDR1 MNHEY and CDR2 SMNVEV (reference sequence). This CDR3 spans 15 amino acids.

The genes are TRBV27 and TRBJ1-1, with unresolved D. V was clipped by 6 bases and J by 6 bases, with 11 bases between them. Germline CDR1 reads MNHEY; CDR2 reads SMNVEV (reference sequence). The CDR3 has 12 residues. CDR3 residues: CASRGDIAEAFF. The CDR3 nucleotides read TGTGCCAGCAGAGGCGACATCGCTGAAGCTTTCTTT.

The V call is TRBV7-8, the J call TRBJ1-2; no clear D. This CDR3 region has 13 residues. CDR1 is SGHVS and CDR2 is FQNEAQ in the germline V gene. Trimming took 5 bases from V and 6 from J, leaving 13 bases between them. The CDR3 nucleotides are TGTGCCAGCAGCCTGACCCTCCCTCATGGCTACACCTTC. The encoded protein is CASSLTLPHGYTF.